This passage covers 13 T cell receptor beta chains from one sample sequenced in a study of tumor-infiltrating lymphocytes in primary liver carcinoma. Using a constant-region primer together with ProtoScript II reverse transcriptase, TCR beta cDNA was made from 500 ng of total RNA. TCR beta libraries came from three nested multiplex PCR rounds using slightly modified ARM-PCR. Primers for the first two PCR rounds were TRBV1-TRBV30 forward primers and a C-beta reverse primer (approximately 9 cycles per round). TCRdb re-called the multiplex PCR reads through MiXCR, storing one row per CDR3 protein. Of about 310,000 distinct CDR3 sequences in the sample, approximately 54% were seen once. In addition to blood RNA drawn from unsorted whole blood, germline DNA was extracted. Sequencing input: peripheral blood. The receptors originated from a woman aged 30 to 39 with primary liver carcinoma and hepatitis B virus infection.

This clonotype turned up a few times. The chain has TRBV7-9 and TRBJ2-1; 8 bases are shared with TRBD2. Germline values: CDR1 SEHNR, CDR2 FQNEAQ (reference sequence). CDR3 length: 15 amino acids. With V trimmed by 5 bases and J by 6 bases, 9 bases remained unmatched. The CDR3 sequence is CASSPMSGGPNEQFF. The CDR3 DNA follows: TGTGCCAGCAGCCCCATGAGCGGGGGACCCAATGAGCAGTTCTTC.

This clonotype was picked up one time. The chain recombines TRBV7-9 with TRBJ1-5; D may be TRBD1 (5 bases). This CDR3 is built from 15 residues. V shed 5 bases and J shed 0 bases, with 11 bases lying between them. Germline assignment: CDR1 SEHNR and CDR2 FQNEAQ (reference sequence). CDR3 DNA: TGTGCCAGCAGCCGGGGGGACTATAGCAATCAGCCCCAGCATTTT. Encoded protein: CASSRGDYSNQPQHF.

In this sample, this clonotype turned up many times. One junction end does not reproduce the germline sequence, and a read error may be involved. This chain uses TRBV4-3 with TRBJ2-3; 9 bases match TRBD2. The CDR3 has 15 residues. Germline CDR1 LGHNA, CDR2 YSLEER. The CDR3 bases are TGCGCCAGCAGCCAGGCCGGGACTAGCATAGATACGCAGTATTTT. This gives the protein CASSQAGTSIDTQYF.

The rearrangement links TRBV7-8 to TRBJ2-7; either TRBD1 or TRBD2 may fit D (5 bases each). This CDR3 spans 18 amino acids. V was trimmed by 5 bases and J by 3 bases, leaving 26 bases between them. From germline, CDR1 is SGHVS and CDR2 FQNEAQ. CDR3 nucleotide sequence: TGTGCCAGCAGCCTAAAGACCGGGACGGGACCGATCTTCTACGAGCAGTACTTC. It specifies CASSLKTGTGPIFYEQYF.

In regard to this clonotype: This sequence may be a read error, since a much larger clone differs from it by one base. The chain carries TRBV6-6 and TRBJ2-7; 7 bases are shared with TRBD1. CDR3 length: 15 amino acids. Looked up from germline, CDR1 is MNHNY and CDR2 is SVGAGI (reference sequence). V dropped 4 bases and J dropped 3; count of bases not matched to a gene: 9. The CDR3 region has the DNA TGTGCCAGCAGTTCGACCAGGGGGTTTAGCTACGAGCAGTACTTC. It specifies CASSSTRGFSYEQYF.

Many counts were recorded for this clonotype. This chain uses TRBV11-2 with TRBJ1-3; no definite D call. The CDR3 length is 15 residues. In germline, CDR1 is SGHAT, CDR2 FQNNGV. Deletions cut 1 base from V and 4 bases from J, with 11 bases between. The CDR3 DNA reads TGTGCCAGCAGCTTAGGGACCTCTGGGGGAAACACCATATATTTT. Encoded protein: CASSLGTSGGNTIYF.

Many counts were recorded for this clonotype. This chain links TRBV5-6 with TRBJ2-5; 7 bases agree with TRBD1. Per the germline V gene, CDR1 is SGHDT and CDR2 is YYEEEE. V was clipped by 0 bases and J by 4 bases; unmatched bases: 3. The CDR3 extends over 14 amino acids. CDR3 coding DNA: TGTGCCAGCAGCTTGGGGACAGGAGGAGAGACCCAGTACTTC. Amino acid sequence: CASSLGTGGETQYF.

The chain links TRBV7-9 to TRBJ1-4; D gene unclear. In germline, CDR1 is SEHNR, CDR2 FQNEAQ (reference sequence). With 1 base removed from V and 0 bases from J, the gap between germline ends came to 3 bases. CDR3 length equals 14 residues. The CDR3 is CASSLETTNEKLFF. The DNA of the CDR3 is TGTGCCAGCAGCTTAGAAACAACTAATGAAAAACTGTTTTTT. Together with reference TRBV7-9 and TRBJ1-4, the CDR3 gives the full variable domain: DTGVSQNPRHKITKRGQNVTFRCDPISEHNRLYWYRQTLGQGPEFLTYFQNEAQLEKSRLLSDRFSAERPKGSFSTLEIQRTEQGDSAMYLCASSLETTNEKLFFGSGTQLSVL.

This clonotype was seen a few times. The CDR3 region is CAWSVQGPGPKLFF. CDR3 nucleotides: TGTGCCTGGAGTGTACAAGGGCCGGGCCCGAAACTGTTTTTT. The chain combines TRBV30 with TRBJ1-4; the D is unclear. There are 14 residues in the CDR3. Deletions cut 0 bases from V and 11 bases from J, with 16 bases between. CDR1 is GTSNPN and CDR2 is SVGIG in the germline V gene (reference sequence).

This clonotype came up many times. The CDR3 sequence: CASSTRGLETQYF. The CDR3, as DNA: TGTGCCAGCAGTACCAGGGGTTTGGAGACCCAGTACTTC. This sequence joins TRBV12-3 or TRBV12-4 and TRBJ2-5; maybe TRBD1 (6 bases). V was shortened by 5 bases and J by 5 bases, with 12 bases between the two germline ends. The CDR3 spans 13 residues.

CDR3 sequence reads: CASSEAWLSFF. As DNA, the CDR3 is TGTGCCAGCAGTGAAGCTTGGTTGTCGTTCTTC. The chain is built from TRBV6-1 and TRBJ2-1; D is undetermined. The CDR3 sequence is 11 residues long. Germline V gene sequence: CDR1 MNHNS, CDR2 SASEGT. V dropped 0 bases and J dropped 15 bases, with 9 bases sitting between them.

This chain links TRBV5-1 with TRBJ2-1; tentative D call: TRBD2 (6 bases). Germline CDR1 is SGHRS and CDR2 is YFSETQ. The CDR3 sequence is 19 residues long. Trimming removed 4 bases at V and 0 bases at J, with 23 bases between. CDR3 in amino acids: CASSLRPFMREVSYNEQFF. DNA of the CDR3: TGCGCCAGCAGCCTACGACCGTTTATGAGGGAGGTCTCCTACAATGAGCAGTTCTTC.

The rearrangement joins TRBV7-9 to TRBJ2-4, with D hard to call. Trimming took 2 bases from V and 1 from J, leaving 12 bases between them. CDR3 length equals 16 residues. In germline, CDR1 is SEHNR, CDR2 FQNEAQ (reference sequence). For the CDR3, the DNA is TGTGCCAGCAGCTTACCGGAAGGTCTTGCCAAAAACATTCAGTACTTC. Residues: CASSLPEGLAKNIQYF.